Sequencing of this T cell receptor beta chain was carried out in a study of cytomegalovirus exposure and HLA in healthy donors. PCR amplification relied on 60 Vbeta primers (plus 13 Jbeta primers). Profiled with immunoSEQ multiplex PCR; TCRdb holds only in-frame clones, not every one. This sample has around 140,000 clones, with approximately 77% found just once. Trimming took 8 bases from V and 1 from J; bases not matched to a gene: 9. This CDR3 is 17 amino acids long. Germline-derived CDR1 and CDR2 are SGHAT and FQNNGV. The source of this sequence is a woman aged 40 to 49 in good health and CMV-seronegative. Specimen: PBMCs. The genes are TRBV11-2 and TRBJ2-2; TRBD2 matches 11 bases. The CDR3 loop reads CASEPTSGVGNTGELFF. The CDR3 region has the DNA TGTGCCAGCGAACCGACTAGCGGGGTTGGGAACACCGGGGAGCTGTTTTTT.